This is a list of T cell receptor beta chains from one sample in a study of OX40 agonist ivuxolimab in advanced cancers. Assay: immunoSEQ multiplex PCR; the TCRdb copy retains only in-frame clones and omits some. The data show roughly 75,000 clones, 93% seen once. Sequencing was performed on CD4+ or CD8+ T cells sorted from blood, taken in a trial of the OX40 agonist ivuxolimab. These receptors all come from an adult with an advanced solid tumor such as melanoma, head and neck, liver or kidney cancer. Both conserved end residues are part of each CDR3. The D gene is left open where the match is weak. Clone size appears in some rows only: once, few, many, or a class for an expanded clone.

d_gene: TRBD2; j_gene: TRBJ2-7; v_gene: TRBV27; abundance: -; CDR3aa: CASSLSPSGDYEQYF; CDR3nt: TGTGCCAGCAGTTTATCTCCTAGCGGGGACTACGAGCAGTACTTC
d_gene: TRBD1; j_gene: TRBJ2-7; v_gene: TRBV5-4; abundance: -; CDR3aa: CASSYGTGDEQYF; CDR3nt: TGTGCCAGCAGCTACGGGACAGGGGACGAGCAGTACTTC
d_gene: -; j_gene: TRBJ1-1; v_gene: TRBV10-1; abundance: -; CDR3aa: CASSEYRGSNTEAFF; CDR3nt: TGCGCCAGCAGTGAGTATCGGGGATCCAACACTGAAGCTTTCTTT
d_gene: -; j_gene: TRBJ2-3; v_gene: TRBV13; abundance: -; CDR3aa: CASSPNPGGKDTQYF; CDR3nt: TGTGCCAGCAGCCCTAACCCCGGGGGTAAAGATACGCAGTATTTT
d_gene: -; j_gene: TRBJ2-1; v_gene: TRBV19; abundance: -; CDR3aa: CASSHHNEQFF; CDR3nt: TGTGCCAGTAGCCACCACAATGAGCAGTTCTTC
d_gene: TRBD2; j_gene: TRBJ2-7; v_gene: TRBV27; abundance: -; CDR3aa: CASSLASGRAWEQYF; CDR3nt: TGTGCCAGCAGTTTGGCTAGCGGGAGGGCCTGGGAGCAGTACTTC
d_gene: TRBD2; j_gene: TRBJ2-5; v_gene: TRBV7-2; abundance: -; CDR3aa: CATSGGLAGGPSETQYF; CDR3nt: TGTGCCACCTCAGGTGGGCTAGCGGGGGGGCCCTCAGAGACCCAGTACTTC
d_gene: -; j_gene: TRBJ2-7; v_gene: TRBV27; abundance: -; CDR3aa: CASRPSGPSEQYF; CDR3nt: TGTGCCAGCAGACCCTCAGGTCCCTCCGAGCAGTACTTC
d_gene: TRBD2; j_gene: TRBJ2-3; v_gene: TRBV19; abundance: -; CDR3aa: CASSIGLAGVADTQYF; CDR3nt: TGTGCCAGTAGTATAGGGCTAGCGGGAGTTGCAGATACGCAGTATTTT
d_gene: TRBD2; j_gene: TRBJ2-7; v_gene: TRBV9; abundance: -; CDR3aa: CASSLTSGAYEQYF; CDR3nt: TGTGCCAGCAGTCTGACTAGCGGAGCCTACGAGCAGTACTTC
d_gene: TRBD2; j_gene: TRBJ2-5; v_gene: TRBV7-7; abundance: -; CDR3aa: CASSAGLGGETQYF; CDR3nt: TGTGCCAGCAGCGCGGGACTAGGGGGAGAGACCCAGTACTTC
d_gene: -; j_gene: TRBJ1-3; v_gene: TRBV13; abundance: -; CDR3aa: CASSSDNSGNTIYF; CDR3nt: TGTGCCAGCAGCTCCGATAACTCTGGAAACACCATATATTTT
d_gene: TRBD1; j_gene: TRBJ1-5; v_gene: TRBV18; abundance: -; CDR3aa: CASSLRGTGVNQPQHF; CDR3nt: TGTGCCAGCTCACTTCGGGGGACAGGGGTTAATCAGCCCCAGCATTTT
d_gene: TRBD1; j_gene: TRBJ1-1; v_gene: TRBV6-5; abundance: -; CDR3aa: CASRDSTSNTEAFF; CDR3nt: TGTGCCAGCCGGGACAGCACTTCGAACACTGAAGCTTTCTTT
d_gene: TRBD2; j_gene: TRBJ2-5; v_gene: TRBV7-7; abundance: -; CDR3aa: CASSSLAGTRETQYF; CDR3nt: TGTGCTAGCAGCTCCTTAGCGGGGACTAGGGAGACCCAGTACTTC
d_gene: -; j_gene: TRBJ1-5; v_gene: TRBV21-1; abundance: -; CDR3aa: CASSKGPVKFSNQPQHF; CDR3nt: TGTGCCAGCAGCAAAGGTCCAGTTAAATTTAGCAATCAGCCCCAGCATTTT
d_gene: -; j_gene: TRBJ1-1; v_gene: TRBV27; abundance: -; CDR3aa: CASKEQAFMNTEAFF; CDR3nt: TGTGCCAGCAAGGAGCAGGCGTTTATGAACACTGAAGCTTTCTTT
d_gene: -; j_gene: TRBJ2-7; v_gene: TRBV27; abundance: -; CDR3aa: CASRDGLNYEQYF; CDR3nt: TGTGCCAGCAGAGACGGCCTCAACTACGAGCAGTACTTC
d_gene: TRBD1; j_gene: TRBJ2-7; v_gene: TRBV13; abundance: -; CDR3aa: CASSLVGQKYEQYF; CDR3nt: TGTGCCAGCAGCTTAGTGGGACAGAAATACGAGCAGTACTTC
d_gene: -; j_gene: TRBJ1-3; v_gene: TRBV4-1; abundance: -; CDR3aa: CASSQVSKRIDTIYF; CDR3nt: TGCGCCAGCAGCCAAGTTTCGAAGCGGATAGACACCATATATTTT
d_gene: -; j_gene: TRBJ2-2; v_gene: TRBV12-5; abundance: -; CDR3aa: CASGLARSTGELFF; CDR3nt: TGTGCTAGTGGTTTGGCTCGGAGCACCGGGGAGCTGTTTTTT
d_gene: TRBD2; j_gene: TRBJ2-1; v_gene: TRBV9; abundance: -; CDR3aa: CASSGSGGPYNEQFF; CDR3nt: TGTGCCAGCAGCGGGAGCGGGGGCCCGTACAATGAGCAGTTCTTC
d_gene: -; j_gene: TRBJ2-1; v_gene: TRBV19; abundance: -; CDR3aa: CASSIVGTSSHNEQFF; CDR3nt: TGTGCCAGTAGTATAGTGGGGACTTCGTCCCACAATGAGCAGTTCTTC
d_gene: -; j_gene: TRBJ1-5; v_gene: TRBV10-2; abundance: few; CDR3aa: CAPRADRNSNQPQHF; CDR3nt: TGCGCCCCCCGGGCGGATCGGAATAGCAATCAGCCCCAGCATTTT
d_gene: TRBD2; j_gene: TRBJ2-3; v_gene: TRBV19; abundance: -; CDR3aa: CASSISGRGDTQYF; CDR3nt: TGTGCCAGTAGTATAAGCGGGAGGGGAGATACGCAGTATTTT
d_gene: -; j_gene: TRBJ1-5; v_gene: TRBV28; abundance: -; CDR3aa: CASGGGSNQPQHF; CDR3nt: TGTGCCAGCGGAGGTGGGAGCAATCAGCCCCAGCATTTT
d_gene: TRBD1; j_gene: TRBJ2-3; v_gene: TRBV6-5; abundance: -; CDR3aa: CASSWDRVTTDTQYF; CDR3nt: TGTGCCAGCAGTTGGGACAGGGTCACGACAGATACGCAGTATTTT
d_gene: -; j_gene: TRBJ1-1; v_gene: TRBV7-6; abundance: -; CDR3aa: CASAPKTFLGTEAFF; CDR3nt: TGTGCCAGCGCGCCGAAGACCTTCTTGGGGACTGAAGCTTTCTTT
d_gene: -; j_gene: TRBJ2-1; v_gene: TRBV2; abundance: -; CDR3aa: CASSDSSYNEQFF; CDR3nt: TGTGCCAGCAGTGACAGCTCCTACAATGAGCAGTTCTTC